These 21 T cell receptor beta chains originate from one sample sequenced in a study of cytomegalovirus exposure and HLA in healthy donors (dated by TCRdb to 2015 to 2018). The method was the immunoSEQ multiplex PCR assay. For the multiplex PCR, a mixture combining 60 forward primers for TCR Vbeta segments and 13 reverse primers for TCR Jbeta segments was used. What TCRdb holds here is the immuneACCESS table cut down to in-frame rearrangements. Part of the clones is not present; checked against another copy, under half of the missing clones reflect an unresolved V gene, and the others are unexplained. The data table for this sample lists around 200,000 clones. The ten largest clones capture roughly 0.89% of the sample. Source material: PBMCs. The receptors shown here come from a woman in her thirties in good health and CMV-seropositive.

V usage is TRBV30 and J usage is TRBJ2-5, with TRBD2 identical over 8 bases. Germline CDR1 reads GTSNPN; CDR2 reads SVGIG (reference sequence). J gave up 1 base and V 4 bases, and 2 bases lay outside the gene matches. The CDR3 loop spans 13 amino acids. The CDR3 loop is CAWKGTSQETQYF. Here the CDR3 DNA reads TGTGCCTGGAAAGGGACTAGCCAAGAGACCCAGTACTTC.

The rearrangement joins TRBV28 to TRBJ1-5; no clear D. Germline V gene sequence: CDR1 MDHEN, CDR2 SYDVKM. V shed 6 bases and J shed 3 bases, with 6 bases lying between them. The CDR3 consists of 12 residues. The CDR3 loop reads CASSRANQPQHF. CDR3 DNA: TGTGCCAGCAGCCGAGCCAATCAGCCCCAGCATTTT.

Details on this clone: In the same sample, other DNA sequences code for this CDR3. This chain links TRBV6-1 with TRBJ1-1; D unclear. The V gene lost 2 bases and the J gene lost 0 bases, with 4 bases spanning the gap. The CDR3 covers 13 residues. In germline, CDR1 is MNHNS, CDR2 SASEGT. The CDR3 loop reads CASSERVNTEAFF. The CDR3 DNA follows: TGTGCCAGCAGTGAACGGGTGAACACTGAAGCTTTCTTT.

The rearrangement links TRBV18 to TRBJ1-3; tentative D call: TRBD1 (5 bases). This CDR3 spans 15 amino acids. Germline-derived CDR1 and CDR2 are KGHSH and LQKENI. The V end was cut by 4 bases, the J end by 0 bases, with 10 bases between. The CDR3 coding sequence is TGTGCCAGCTCACTCAGGGAACACTCTGGAAACACCATATATTTT. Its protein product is CASSLREHSGNTIYF.

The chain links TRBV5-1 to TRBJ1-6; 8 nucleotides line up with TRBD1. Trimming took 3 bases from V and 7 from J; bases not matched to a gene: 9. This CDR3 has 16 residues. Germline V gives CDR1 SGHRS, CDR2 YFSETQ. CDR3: CASSYSTGEQNSPLHF. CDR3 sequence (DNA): TGCGCCAGCAGCTACTCGACAGGGGAGCAGAATTCACCCCTCCACTTT.

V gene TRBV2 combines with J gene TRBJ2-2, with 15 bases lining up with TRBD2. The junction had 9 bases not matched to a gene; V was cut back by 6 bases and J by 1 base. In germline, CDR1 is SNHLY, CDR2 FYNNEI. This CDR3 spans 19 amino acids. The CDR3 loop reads CASRGFGTSGGMNTGELFF. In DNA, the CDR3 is TGTGCCAGCAGGGGATTCGGGACTAGCGGGGGGATGAACACCGGGGAGCTGTTTTTT.

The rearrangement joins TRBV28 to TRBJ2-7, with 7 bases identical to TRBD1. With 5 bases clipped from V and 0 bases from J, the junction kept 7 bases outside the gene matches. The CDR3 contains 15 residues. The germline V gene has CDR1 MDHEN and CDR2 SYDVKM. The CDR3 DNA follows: TGTGCCAGCAGTACGCCTGGGACAGACTCCTACGAGCAGTACTTC. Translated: CASSTPGTDSYEQYF.

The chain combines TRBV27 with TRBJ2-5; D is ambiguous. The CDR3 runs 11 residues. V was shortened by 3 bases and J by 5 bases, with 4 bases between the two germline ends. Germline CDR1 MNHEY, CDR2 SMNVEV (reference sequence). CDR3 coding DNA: TGTGCCAGCAGTTTGGGCGAGACCCAGTACTTC. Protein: CASSLGETQYF.

CDR3 in DNA: TGTGCCAGCAGCTTGGGGCAGGGTTCCTACAATGAGCAGTTCTTC. It codes for CASSLGQGSYNEQFF. The rearrangement uses TRBV7-8 and TRBJ2-1, with a possible D match to TRBD1 (5 bases). The V end lost 3 bases, the J end lost 1 base, and 10 bases lay between the germline ends. There are 15 residues in the CDR3. Germline CDR1 is SGHVS and CDR2 is FQNEAQ.

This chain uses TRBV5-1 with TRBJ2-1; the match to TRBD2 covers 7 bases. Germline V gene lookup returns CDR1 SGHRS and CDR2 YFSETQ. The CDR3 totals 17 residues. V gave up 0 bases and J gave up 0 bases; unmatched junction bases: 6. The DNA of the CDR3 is TGCGCCAGCAGCTTGGTCCGCGGGAGCAGCTCCTACAATGAGCAGTTCTTC. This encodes CASSLVRGSSSYNEQFF.

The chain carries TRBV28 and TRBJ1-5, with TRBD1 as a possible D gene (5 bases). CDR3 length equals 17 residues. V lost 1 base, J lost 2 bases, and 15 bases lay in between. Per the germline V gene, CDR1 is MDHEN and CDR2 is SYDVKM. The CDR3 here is CASSLLPRDYRNQPQHF. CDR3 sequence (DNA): TGTGCCAGCAGTTTATTACCCAGGGATTATCGCAATCAGCCCCAGCATTTT.

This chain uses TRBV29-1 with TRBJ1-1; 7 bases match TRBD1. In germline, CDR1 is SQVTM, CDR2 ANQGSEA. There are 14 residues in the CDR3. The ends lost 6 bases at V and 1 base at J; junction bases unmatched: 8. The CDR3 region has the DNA TGCAGCGTCGTGGACAGGCGGCGGAACACTGAAGCTTTCTTT. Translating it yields CSVVDRRRNTEAFF.

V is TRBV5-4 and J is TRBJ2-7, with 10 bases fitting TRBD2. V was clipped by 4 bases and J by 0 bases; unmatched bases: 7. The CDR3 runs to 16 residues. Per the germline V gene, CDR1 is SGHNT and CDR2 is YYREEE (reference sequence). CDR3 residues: CASSRIAGGLSYEQYF. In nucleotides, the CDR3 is TGTGCCAGCAGCCGAATAGCGGGGGGCCTCTCCTACGAGCAGTACTTC.

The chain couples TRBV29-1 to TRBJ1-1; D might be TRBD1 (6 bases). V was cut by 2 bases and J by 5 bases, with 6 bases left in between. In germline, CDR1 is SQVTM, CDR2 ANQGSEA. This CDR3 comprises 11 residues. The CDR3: CSVEQGTEAFF. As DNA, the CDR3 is TGCAGCGTTGAACAGGGGACTGAAGCTTTCTTT.

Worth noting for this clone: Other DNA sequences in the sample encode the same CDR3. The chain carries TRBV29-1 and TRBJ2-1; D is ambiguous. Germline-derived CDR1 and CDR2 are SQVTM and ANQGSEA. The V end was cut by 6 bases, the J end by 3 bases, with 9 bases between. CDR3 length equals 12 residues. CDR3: CSVGPGYNEQFF. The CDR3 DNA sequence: TGCAGCGTCGGTCCAGGCTACAATGAGCAGTTCTTC.

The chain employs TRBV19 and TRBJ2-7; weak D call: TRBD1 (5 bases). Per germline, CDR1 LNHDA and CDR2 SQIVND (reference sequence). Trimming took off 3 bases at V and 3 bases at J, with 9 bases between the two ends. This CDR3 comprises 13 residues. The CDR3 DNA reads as TGTGCCAGTAGTATTGCCCAGGGCTACGAGCAGTACTTC. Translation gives CASSIAQGYEQYF.

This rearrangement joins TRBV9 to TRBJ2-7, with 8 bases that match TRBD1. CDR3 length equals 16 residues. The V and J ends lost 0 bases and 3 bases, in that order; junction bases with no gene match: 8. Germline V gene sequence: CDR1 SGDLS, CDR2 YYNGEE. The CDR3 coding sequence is TGTGCCAGCAGCGTAGGCGGTGACAGGGGAAACTACGAGCAGTACTTC. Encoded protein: CASSVGGDRGNYEQYF.

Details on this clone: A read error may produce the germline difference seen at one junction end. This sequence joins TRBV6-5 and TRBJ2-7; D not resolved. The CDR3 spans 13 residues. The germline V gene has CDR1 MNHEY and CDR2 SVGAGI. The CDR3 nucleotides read TGTGCCAACAGTTACGGCGGCTCCTACGAGCAGTACTTC. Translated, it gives CANSYGGSYEQYF.

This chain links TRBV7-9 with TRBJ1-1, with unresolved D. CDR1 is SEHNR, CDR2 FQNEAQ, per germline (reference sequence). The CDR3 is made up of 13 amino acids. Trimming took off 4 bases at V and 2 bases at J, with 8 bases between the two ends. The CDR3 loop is CASSSGGNTEAFF. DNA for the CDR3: TGTGCCAGCAGCTCGGGAGGAAACACTGAAGCTTTCTTT.

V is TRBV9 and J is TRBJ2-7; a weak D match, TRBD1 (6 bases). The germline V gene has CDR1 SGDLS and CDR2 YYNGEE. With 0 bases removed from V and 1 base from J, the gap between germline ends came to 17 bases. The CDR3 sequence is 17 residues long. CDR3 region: CASSVVPTGPLSYEQYF. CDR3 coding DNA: TGTGCCAGCAGCGTAGTACCCACAGGGCCTCTTTCCTACGAGCAGTACTTC.

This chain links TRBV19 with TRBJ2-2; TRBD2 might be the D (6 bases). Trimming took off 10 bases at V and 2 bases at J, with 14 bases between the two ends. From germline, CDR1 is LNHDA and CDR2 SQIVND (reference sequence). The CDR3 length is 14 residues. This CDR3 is CAIRSSENTGELFF. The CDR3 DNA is TGTGCCATTAGATCTAGCGAAAACACCGGGGAGCTGTTTTTT.